The text below deals with one T cell receptor (beta chain). The sample originates from a study of blood T cell repertoires in COVID-19. Study as a whole: The United States, Italy and Spain supplied acute and convalescent COVID-19 samples. From T cells, B-cell-depleted T cells, or PBMCs came the material, which was cDNA or gDNA.

The CDR3 consists of 14 residues. Per germline, CDR1 MDHEN and CDR2 SYDVKM. Trimming took 4 bases from V and 2 from J, leaving 11 bases between them. Data came from immunoSEQ multiplex PCR; TCRdb stores just in-frame clones and leaves some out. The repertoire holds approximately 440,000 clones, with 87% as singletons. The study counted Cohort 3 donors as recovered given two negative PCRs, clearance, or symptom resolution. This chain connects TRBV28 to TRBJ1-2; no definite D call. Material for sequencing was PBMCs or T cells enriched from blood (not recorded which). The TCR sequence derives from a woman between 18 and 30 years old who had recovered from COVID-19. In nucleotides, the CDR3 is TGTGCCAGCAGTTCCCCAACGGGGAACTATGGCTACACCTTC. Translating gives CASSSPTGNYGYTF.